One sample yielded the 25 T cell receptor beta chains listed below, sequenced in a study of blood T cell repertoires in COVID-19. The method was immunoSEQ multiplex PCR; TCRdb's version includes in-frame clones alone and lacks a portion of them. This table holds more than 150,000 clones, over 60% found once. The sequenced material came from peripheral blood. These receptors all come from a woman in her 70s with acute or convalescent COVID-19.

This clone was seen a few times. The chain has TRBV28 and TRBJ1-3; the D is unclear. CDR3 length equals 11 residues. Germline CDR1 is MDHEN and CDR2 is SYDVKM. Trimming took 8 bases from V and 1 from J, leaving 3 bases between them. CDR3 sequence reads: CASASGNTIYF. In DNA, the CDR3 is TGTGCCAGCGCGTCTGGAAACACCATATATTTT.

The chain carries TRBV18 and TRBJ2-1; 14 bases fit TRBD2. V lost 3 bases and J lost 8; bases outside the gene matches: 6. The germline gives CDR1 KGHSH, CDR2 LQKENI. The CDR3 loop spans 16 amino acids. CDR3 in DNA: TGTGCCAGCTCACCTTCCGGGACTAGCGGGAGTGATGAGCAGTTCTTC. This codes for CASSPSGTSGSDEQFF.

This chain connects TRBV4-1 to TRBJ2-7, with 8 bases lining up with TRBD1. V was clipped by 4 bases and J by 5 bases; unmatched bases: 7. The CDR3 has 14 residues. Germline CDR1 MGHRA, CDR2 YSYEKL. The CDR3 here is CASSPRRGLDEQYF. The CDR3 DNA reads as TGCGCCAGCAGCCCCCGCAGGGGGCTGGACGAGCAGTACTTC.

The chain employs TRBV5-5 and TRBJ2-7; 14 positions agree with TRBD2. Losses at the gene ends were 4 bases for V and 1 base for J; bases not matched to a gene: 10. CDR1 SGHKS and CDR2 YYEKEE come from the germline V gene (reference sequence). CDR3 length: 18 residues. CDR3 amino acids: CASSQTGLAGVESYEQYF. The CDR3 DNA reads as TGTGCCAGCAGCCAAACGGGACTAGCGGGAGTCGAGTCCTACGAGCAGTACTTC.

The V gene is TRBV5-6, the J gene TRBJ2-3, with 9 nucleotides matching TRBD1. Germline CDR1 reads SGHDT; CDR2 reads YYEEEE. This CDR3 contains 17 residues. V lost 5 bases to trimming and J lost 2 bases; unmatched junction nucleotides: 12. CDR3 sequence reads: CASRRDWGQGYTDTQYF. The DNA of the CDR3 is TGTGCCAGCAGAAGAGATTGGGGACAGGGCTACACAGATACGCAGTATTTT.

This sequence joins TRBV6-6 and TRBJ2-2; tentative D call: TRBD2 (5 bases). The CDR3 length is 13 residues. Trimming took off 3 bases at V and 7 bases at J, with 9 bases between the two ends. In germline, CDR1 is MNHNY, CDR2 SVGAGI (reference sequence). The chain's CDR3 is CASSYLAGGELFF. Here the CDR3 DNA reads TGTGCCAGCAGTTATTTGGCGGGCGGGGAGCTGTTTTTT.

The CDR3 here is CASSFSGMNTDTQYF. The CDR3 DNA follows: TGTGCCAGCAGCTTTAGCGGGATGAACACAGATACGCAGTATTTT. The rearrangement joins TRBV7-8 to TRBJ2-3; 8 nucleotides align to TRBD2. Per the germline V gene, CDR1 is SGHVS and CDR2 is FQNEAQ. The CDR3 is made up of 15 amino acids. The J segment lost 2 bases and the V segment lost 3 bases, leaving 4 bases of the junction unmatched.

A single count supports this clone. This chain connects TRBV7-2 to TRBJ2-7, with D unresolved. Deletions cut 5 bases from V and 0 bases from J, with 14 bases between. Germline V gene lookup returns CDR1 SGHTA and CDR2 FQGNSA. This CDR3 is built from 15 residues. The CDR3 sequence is CASSKPPSGSYEQYF. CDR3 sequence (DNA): TGTGCCAGCAGCAAACCCCCGTCGGGCTCCTACGAGCAGTACTTC. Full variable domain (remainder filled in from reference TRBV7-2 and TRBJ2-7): GAGVSQSPSNKVTEKGKDVELRCDPISGHTALYWYRQSLGQGLEFLIYFQGNSAPDKSGLPSDRFSAERTGGSVSTLTIQRTQQEDSAVYLCASSKPPSGSYEQYFGPGTRLTVT.

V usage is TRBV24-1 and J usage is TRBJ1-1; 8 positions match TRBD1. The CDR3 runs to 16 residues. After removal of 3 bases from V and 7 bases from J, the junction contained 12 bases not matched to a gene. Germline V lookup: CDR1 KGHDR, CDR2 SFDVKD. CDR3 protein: CATSDLLTGVSVEAFF. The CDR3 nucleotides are TGTGCCACCAGTGATCTACTGACAGGGGTATCGGTTGAAGCTTTCTTT.

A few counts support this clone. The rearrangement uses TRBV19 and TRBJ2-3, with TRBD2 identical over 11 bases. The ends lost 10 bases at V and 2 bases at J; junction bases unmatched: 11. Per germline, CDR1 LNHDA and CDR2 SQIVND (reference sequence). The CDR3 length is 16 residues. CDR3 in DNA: TGTGCCACGACTAGCGGGGACCTCATTCCCACAGATACGCAGTATTTT. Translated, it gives CATTSGDLIPTDTQYF.

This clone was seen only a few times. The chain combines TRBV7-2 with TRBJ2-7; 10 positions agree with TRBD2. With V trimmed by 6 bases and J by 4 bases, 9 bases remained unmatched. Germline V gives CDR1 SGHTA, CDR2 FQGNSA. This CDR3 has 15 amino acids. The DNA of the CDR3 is TGTGCCAGCAGGCTGGGAGCGGGAGGGAATTACGAGCAGTACTTC. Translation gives CASRLGAGGNYEQYF.

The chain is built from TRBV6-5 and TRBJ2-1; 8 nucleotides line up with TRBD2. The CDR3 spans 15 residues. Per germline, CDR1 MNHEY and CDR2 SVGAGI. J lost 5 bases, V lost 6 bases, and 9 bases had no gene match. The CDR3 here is CASRGGGSGNNEQFF. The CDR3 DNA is TGTGCCAGCAGGGGCGGGGGTAGCGGGAACAATGAGCAGTTCTTC.

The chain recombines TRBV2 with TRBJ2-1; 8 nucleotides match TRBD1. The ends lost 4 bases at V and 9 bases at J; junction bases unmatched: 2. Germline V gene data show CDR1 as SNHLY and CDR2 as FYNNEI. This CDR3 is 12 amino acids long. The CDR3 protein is CASSGTGREQFF. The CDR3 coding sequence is TGTGCCAGCAGTGGGACAGGGCGTGAGCAGTTCTTC.

The CDR3 sequence: CASSLDSGLATDTQYF. CDR3 in DNA: TGTGCCAGCAGCTTAGACAGCGGGCTAGCCACAGATACGCAGTATTTT. The V and J genes are TRBV7-2 and TRBJ2-3; a weak D match, TRBD2 (6 bases). The germline V and J ends were trimmed by 1 base and 2 bases, with 13 bases remaining between them. Germline assignment: CDR1 SGHTA and CDR2 FQGNSA. The CDR3 runs 16 residues.

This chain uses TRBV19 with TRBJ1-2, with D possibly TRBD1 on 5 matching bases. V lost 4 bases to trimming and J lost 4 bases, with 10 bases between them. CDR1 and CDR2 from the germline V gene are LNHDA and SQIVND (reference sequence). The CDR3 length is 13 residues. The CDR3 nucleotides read TGTGCCAGTAGTACCCAGGGATCCTATGGCTACACCTTC. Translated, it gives CASSTQGSYGYTF.

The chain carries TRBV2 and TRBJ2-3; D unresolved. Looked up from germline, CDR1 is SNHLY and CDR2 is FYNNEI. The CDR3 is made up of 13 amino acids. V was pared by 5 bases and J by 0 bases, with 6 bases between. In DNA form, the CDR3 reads TGTGCCAGCAGTAAGACTAGCACAGATACGCAGTATTTT. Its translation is CASSKTSTDTQYF.

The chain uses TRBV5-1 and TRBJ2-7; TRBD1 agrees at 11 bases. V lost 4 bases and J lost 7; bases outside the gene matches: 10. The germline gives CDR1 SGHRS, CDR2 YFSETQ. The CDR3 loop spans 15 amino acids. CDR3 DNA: TGCGCCAGCAGCCCCTCAGGACAGGGGGCGGGAGAGCAGTACTTC. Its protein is CASSPSGQGAGEQYF.

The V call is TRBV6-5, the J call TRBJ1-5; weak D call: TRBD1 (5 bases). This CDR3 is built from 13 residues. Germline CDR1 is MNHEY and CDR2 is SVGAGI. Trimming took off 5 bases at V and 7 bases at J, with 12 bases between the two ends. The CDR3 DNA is TGTGCCAGCAGTCCCGGAGGGGTCCAGCCCCAGCATTTT. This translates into CASSPGGVQPQHF.

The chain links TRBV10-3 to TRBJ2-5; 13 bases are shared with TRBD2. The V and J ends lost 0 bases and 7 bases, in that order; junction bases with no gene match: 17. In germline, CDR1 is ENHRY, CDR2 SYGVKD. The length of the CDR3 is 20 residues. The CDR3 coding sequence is TGTGCCATCAGTGAGTCAGAAAGGGGACTAGCGGGAAAGTCCCCGGGGACCCAGTACTTC. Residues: CAISESERGLAGKSPGTQYF.

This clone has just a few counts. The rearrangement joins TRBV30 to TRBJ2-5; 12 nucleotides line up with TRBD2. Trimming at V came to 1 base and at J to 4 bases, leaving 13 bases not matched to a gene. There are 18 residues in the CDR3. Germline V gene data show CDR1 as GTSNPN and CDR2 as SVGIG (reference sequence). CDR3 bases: TGTGCCTGGAGTGAGGGTCTGACTAGCGGGGGAAAGGGAGAGACCCAGTACTTC. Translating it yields CAWSEGLTSGGKGETQYF. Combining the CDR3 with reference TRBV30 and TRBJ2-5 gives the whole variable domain SQTIHQWPATLVQPVGSPLSLECTVEGTSNPNLYWYRQAAGRGLQLLFYSVGIGQISSEVPQNLSASRPQDRQFILSSKKLLLSDSGFYLCAWSEGLTSGGKGETQYFGPGTRLLVL.

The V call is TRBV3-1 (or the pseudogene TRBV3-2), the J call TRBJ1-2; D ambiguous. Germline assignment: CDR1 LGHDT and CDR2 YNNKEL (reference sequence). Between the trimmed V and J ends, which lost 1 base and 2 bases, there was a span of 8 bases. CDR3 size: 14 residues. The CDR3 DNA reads TGTGCCAGCAGCCAAGGCGGGTACAACTATGGCTACACCTTC. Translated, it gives CASSQGGYNYGYTF.

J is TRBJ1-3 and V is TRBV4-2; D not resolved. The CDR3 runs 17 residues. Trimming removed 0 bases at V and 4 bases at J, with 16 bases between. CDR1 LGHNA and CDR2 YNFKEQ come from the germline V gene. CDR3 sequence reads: CASSQEYGTFLGNTIYF. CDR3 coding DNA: TGTGCCAGCAGCCAAGAGTACGGTACCTTCCTCGGAAACACCATATATTTT.

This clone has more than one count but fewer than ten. The CDR3 nucleotides read TGTGCCAGCAGCCAGACTAACGACGAGCAGTACTTC. Its translation: CASSQTNDEQYF. The V gene is TRBV3-1 (or the pseudogene TRBV3-2), the J gene TRBJ2-7; tentatively, D is TRBD2 (5 bases). CDR1 and CDR2 (germline): LGHDT, YNNKEL (reference sequence). The V end lost 3 bases, the J end lost 5 bases, and 8 bases lay between the germline ends. The CDR3 runs to 12 residues.

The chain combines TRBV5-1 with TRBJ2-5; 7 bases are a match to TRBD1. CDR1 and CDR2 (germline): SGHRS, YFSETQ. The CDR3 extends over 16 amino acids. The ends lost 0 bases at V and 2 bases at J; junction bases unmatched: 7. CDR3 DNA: TGCGCCAGCAGCTTGGCGCCGGGGACAGAACAAGAGACCCAGTACTTC. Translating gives CASSLAPGTEQETQYF.

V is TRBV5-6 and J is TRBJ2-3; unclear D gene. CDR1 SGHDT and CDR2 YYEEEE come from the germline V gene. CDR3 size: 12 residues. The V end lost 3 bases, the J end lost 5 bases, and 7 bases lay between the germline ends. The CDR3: CASSYSGDTQYF. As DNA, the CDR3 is TGTGCCAGCAGCTACTCGGGAGATACGCAGTATTTT.